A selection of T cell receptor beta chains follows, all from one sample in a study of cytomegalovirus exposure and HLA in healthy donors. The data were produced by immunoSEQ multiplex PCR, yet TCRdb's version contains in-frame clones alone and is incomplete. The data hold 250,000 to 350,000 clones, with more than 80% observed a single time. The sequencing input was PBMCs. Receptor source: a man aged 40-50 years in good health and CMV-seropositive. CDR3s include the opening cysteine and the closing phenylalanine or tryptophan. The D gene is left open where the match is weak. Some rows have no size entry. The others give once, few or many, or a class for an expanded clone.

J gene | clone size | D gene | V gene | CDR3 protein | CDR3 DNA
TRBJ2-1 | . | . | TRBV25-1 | CASSVSGRAEQFF | TGTGCCAGCAGTGTCAGCGGCCGCGCTGAGCAGTTCTTC
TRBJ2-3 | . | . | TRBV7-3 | CASSERSGVSTDTQYF | TGTGCCAGCAGCGAGAGGTCGGGAGTAAGCACAGATACGCAGTATTTT
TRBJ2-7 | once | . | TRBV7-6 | CASSLRGGVSYEQYF | TGTGCCAGCAGCTTAAGAGGGGGGGTATCCTACGAGCAGTACTTC
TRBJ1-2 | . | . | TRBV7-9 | CSSSLVEDGYTF | TGTTCCAGCAGCTTAGTGGAGGATGGCTACACCTTC
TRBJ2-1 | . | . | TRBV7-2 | CASSLVGIEQFF | TGTGCCAGCAGCTTAGTCGGGATCGAGCAGTTCTTC
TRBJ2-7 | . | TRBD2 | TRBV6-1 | CASSFKREWSYEQYF | TGTGCCAGCAGTTTCAAGCGGGAGTGGTCCTACGAGCAGTACTTC
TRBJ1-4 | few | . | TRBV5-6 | CASSLGGEEKLFF | TGTGCCAGCAGCTTGGGGGGGGAGGAAAAACTGTTTTTT
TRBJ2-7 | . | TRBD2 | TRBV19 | CASSSPGLAGPYEQYF | TGTGCCAGTAGTTCCCCGGGACTAGCGGGCCCCTACGAGCAGTACTTC
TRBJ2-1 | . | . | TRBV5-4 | CASSLARAGPNEQFF | TGTGCCAGCAGCTTGGCCAGGGCAGGGCCCAATGAGCAGTTCTTC
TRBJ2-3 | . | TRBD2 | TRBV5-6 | CASSLGGRVDTQYF | TGTGCCAGCAGCTTAGGCGGGAGGGTAGATACGCAGTATTTT
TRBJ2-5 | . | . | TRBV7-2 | CASSFQGMEEETQYF | TGTGCCAGCAGCTTCCAGGGGATGGAGGAAGAGACCCAGTACTTC
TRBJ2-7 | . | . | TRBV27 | CASSLGVGGYEQYF | TGTGCCAGCAGTTTAGGGGTAGGCGGGTACGAGCAGTACTTC
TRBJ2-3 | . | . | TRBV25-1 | CASTDWGVTDTQYF | TGTGCCAGCACTGACTGGGGGGTGACAGATACGCAGTATTTT
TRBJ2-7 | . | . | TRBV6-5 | CASSLVQGNDEQYF | TGTGCCAGCAGCCTAGTTCAGGGCAACGACGAGCAGTACTTC
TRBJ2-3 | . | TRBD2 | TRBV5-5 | CASSLVGGRERTDTQYF | TGTGCCAGCAGCTTGGTGGGGGGGAGGGAGAGAACAGATACGCAGTATTTT
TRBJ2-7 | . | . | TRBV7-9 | CSSSLFRDSRYEQYF | TGTTCCAGCAGCTTATTCCGGGATTCGCGGTACGAGCAGTACTTC
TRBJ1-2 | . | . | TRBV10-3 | CAISESGDGYTF | TGTGCCATCAGTGAGTCGGGCGACGGCTACACCTTC
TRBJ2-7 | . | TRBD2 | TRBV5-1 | CASSLVAGASSYEQYF | TGCGCCAGCAGCTTGGTGGCGGGAGCGAGCTCCTACGAGCAGTACTTC
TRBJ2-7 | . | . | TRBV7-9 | CASSSGYLAYEQYF | TGTGCCAGCAGCTCAGGTTATCTTGCTTACGAGCAGTACTTC
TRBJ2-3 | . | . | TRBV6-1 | CASSDPPTQVTDTQYF | TGTGCCAGCAGTGACCCGCCCACACAGGTCACAGATACGCAGTATTTT
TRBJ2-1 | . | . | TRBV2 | CASREERSSYNEQFF | TGTGCCAGCAGGGAGGAGCGGAGCTCCTACAATGAGCAGTTCTTC
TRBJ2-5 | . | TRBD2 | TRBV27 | CASSLLAGVGETQYF | TGTGCCAGCAGTTTGCTAGCGGGAGTTGGGGAGACCCAGTACTTC
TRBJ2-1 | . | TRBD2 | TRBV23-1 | CASSPAPSGRAHNEQFF | TGCGCCAGCAGTCCCGCTCCTAGCGGGAGGGCCCACAATGAGCAGTTCTTC
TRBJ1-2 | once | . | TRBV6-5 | CASSYPTGQNYGYTF | TGTGCCAGCAGTTACCCCACCGGACAGAACTATGGCTACACCTTC
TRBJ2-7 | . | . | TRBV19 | CASSRTPGASYEQYF | TGTGCCAGTAGTAGAACTCCGGGAGCCTCCTACGAGCAGTACTTC
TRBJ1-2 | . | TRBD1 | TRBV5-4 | CASSLNLQGAGYGYTF | TGTGCCAGCAGCTTAAACTTACAGGGGGCGGGCTATGGCTACACCTTC
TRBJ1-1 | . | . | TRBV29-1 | CSGKTVNTEAFF | TGCAGCGGAAAGACAGTGAACACTGAAGCTTTCTTT
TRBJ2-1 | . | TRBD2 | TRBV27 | CASSILAGGPKEQFF | TGTGCCAGCAGCATACTAGCGGGAGGGCCAAAGGAGCAGTTCTTC
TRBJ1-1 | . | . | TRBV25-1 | CASSEYGIYTEAFF | TGTGCCAGCAGTGAATACGGGATATACACTGAAGCTTTCTTT
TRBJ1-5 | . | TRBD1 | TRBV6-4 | CASSPGQVNQPQHF | TGTGCCAGCAGCCCCGGACAGGTCAATCAGCCCCAGCATTTT